The rows below give T cell receptor beta chains drawn from one sample of a study of cytomegalovirus exposure and HLA in healthy donors. The table came from immunoSEQ multiplex PCR; TCRdb's copy has only in-frame clones and leaves some out. There are 100,000 to 150,000 clones in the sample; around 80% occur only once, and 0.95% to 1.5% lies in the top ten. Sequencing was done on a sample of PBMCs. The receptor source for this set is a female donor in good health and CMV-seronegative. CDR3s include the opening cysteine and the closing phenylalanine or tryptophan.

V gene: TRBV2; J gene: TRBJ2-3; CDR3 protein: CASTAMTGDTQYF
V gene: TRBV19; J gene: TRBJ1-6; CDR3 protein: CASSTEQGFSSPLHF
V gene: TRBV21-1; J gene: TRBJ2-1; CDR3 protein: CARRGNEQFF
V gene: TRBV5-1; J gene: TRBJ2-5; CDR3 protein: CASSTTSGGAQTQYF
V gene: TRBV18; J gene: TRBJ2-7; CDR3 protein: CASSPLPRVAGGRYEQYF
V gene: TRBV9; J gene: TRBJ2-2; CDR3 protein: CASSVRSRENTGELFF
V gene: TRBV7-9; J gene: TRBJ1-1; CDR3 protein: CASSFTGVNTEAFF
V gene: TRBV13; J gene: TRBJ1-6; CDR3 protein: CASSDRMGQGGSSYNSPLHF
V gene: TRBV4-1; J gene: TRBJ2-7; CDR3 protein: CASSQGQGDYEQYF
V gene: TRBV9; J gene: TRBJ1-3; CDR3 protein: CASSGQGNTIYF
V gene: TRBV7-9; J gene: TRBJ1-3; CDR3 protein: CSSSRQGLNSGNTIYF
V gene: TRBV30; J gene: TRBJ1-5; CDR3 protein: CAWSLYSNQPQHF
V gene: TRBV28; J gene: TRBJ1-1; CDR3 protein: CASSQTGFGNTEAFF
V gene: TRBV2; J gene: TRBJ1-1; CDR3 protein: CASSIMTGFEAFF
V gene: TRBV11-1; J gene: TRBJ2-4; CDR3 protein: CASSSDTGNIQYF